The rows below give T cell receptor beta chains drawn from one sample of a study of T cell repertoires in cytomegalovirus infection. Via MiXCR, TCRdb re-called the reads, giving one row per CDR3 protein. The data hold some 150,000 distinct CDR3 sequences, with around a quarter observed a single time. Sequencing input: PBMCs. Receptor source: a human donor in good health (CMV status not recorded). Some clones in this sample may be carry-over from other donors' samples. Both conserved end residues are part of each CDR3. D genes are given only for firm matches. Not every row has a clone size; where given, it reads once, few, many or a size class.

j_call v_call d_call clone_size cdr3_aa cdr3_nt
TRBJ1-2 TRBV30 TRBD1 . CAWETGEDGYTF TGTGCCTGGGAGACAGGGGAGGATGGCTACACCTTC
TRBJ2-7 TRBV12-3/TRBV12-4 TRBD2 few CASSFSSGTYEQYF TGTGCCAGCAGTTTCTCCAGCGGGACCTACGAGCAGTACTTC
TRBJ2-2 TRBV4-1 . few CASSHRTANTGELFF TGCGCCAGCAGCCATCGGACAGCGAACACCGGGGAGCTGTTTTTT
TRBJ2-3 TRBV28 TRBD2 few CASSRGGSTDTQYF TGTGCCAGCAGTCGGGGGGGTAGCACAGATACGCAGTATTTT
TRBJ2-5 TRBV5-8 TRBD2 medium-sized CASSLEGLAGAGETQYF TGTGCCAGCAGCTTGGAGGGTTTAGCGGGAGCTGGTGAGACCCAGTACTTC
TRBJ2-2 TRBV29-1 . . CSVAHLGNTGELFF TGCAGCGTTGCCCACCTCGGTAACACCGGGGAGCTGTTTTTT
TRBJ2-3 TRBV7-9 . few CASSLGSGNTDTQYF TGTGCCAGCAGCTTAGGGTCGGGAAACACAGATACGCAGTATTTT
TRBJ1-1 TRBV2 . . CASSGRTEAFF TGTGCCAGCAGTGGTAGGACTGAAGCTTTCTTT
TRBJ1-3 TRBV7-2 . many CASSLFEATGNTIYF TGTGCCAGCAGCTTATTTGAGGCTACTGGAAACACCATATATTTT
TRBJ1-6 TRBV27 TRBD1 . CASSPSGGRTYNSPLHF TGTGCCAGCAGTCCGTCAGGGGGCAGGACCTATAATTCACCCCTCCACTTT
TRBJ2-3 TRBV9 TRBD2 few CASSVEIAGGGDTQYF TGTGCCAGCAGCGTAGAGATAGCGGGGGGAGGAGATACGCAGTATTTT
TRBJ2-3 TRBV4-2 . . CASSPTLEGADTQYF TGTGCCAGCAGCCCGACCTTAGAGGGGGCAGATACGCAGTATTTT
TRBJ2-3 TRBV11-2 . many CASSRFTDTQYF TGTGCCAGCAGCCGATTCACAGATACGCAGTATTTT
TRBJ1-2 TRBV18 TRBD1 . CASSPMDRGEGYTF TGTGCCAGCTCACCTATGGACAGGGGTGAAGGCTACACCTTC
TRBJ2-5 TRBV6-1 . . CASSSRGWETQYF TGTGCCAGCAGCTCCAGGGGTTGGGAGACCCAGTACTTC
TRBJ1-1 TRBV7-9 TRBD1 few CASSSRTGAGGTEAFF TGTGCCAGCAGCTCGAGGACAGGGGCCGGGGGCACTGAAGCTTTCTTT
TRBJ2-7 TRBV6-5 . once CASSNSRAKEYF TGTGCCAGCAGTAACAGCAGGGCTAAGGAGTACTTC
TRBJ2-1 TRBV19 . few CASTFSRSLSSYNEQFF TGTGCCAGTACGTTTAGCCGGTCCTTGAGCTCCTACAATGAGCAGTTCTTC
TRBJ1-1 TRBV7-4 . few CASSSGFANTEAFF TGTGCCAGCAGCTCGGGGTTTGCGAACACTGAAGCTTTCTTT
TRBJ1-2 TRBV14 . . CASSPDRTTSYGYTF TGTGCCAGCAGCCCTGACAGGACGACCAGCTATGGCTACACCTTC
TRBJ2-5 TRBV11-1 TRBD1 . CASSLSTGGETQYF TGTGCCAGCAGCTTAAGTACAGGGGGGGAGACCCAGTACTTC
TRBJ1-6 TRBV11-1 . . CASSFSAENSPLHF TGTGCCAGCAGCTTTTCCGCAGAGAATTCACCCCTCCACTTT
TRBJ1-1 TRBV2 . . CASGPYRAATEAFF TGTGCCAGCGGCCCCTACAGGGCGGCCACTGAAGCTTTCTTT
TRBJ2-2 TRBV7-8 TRBD2 many CASGTSGSPGELFF TGTGCCAGCGGGACTAGCGGGAGCCCCGGGGAGCTGTTTTTT
TRBJ2-5 TRBV30 . . CAWSGRGPETQYF TGTGCCTGGAGCGGACGCGGCCCAGAGACCCAGTACTTC
TRBJ2-3 TRBV7-2 . many CASSRRQAVVTDTQYF TGTGCCAGCAGCCGTAGACAGGCCGTGGTCACAGATACGCAGTATTTT
TRBJ2-3 TRBV7-2 TRBD1 many CASSLTGTGGWGDTQYF TGTGCCAGCAGCCTGACCGGGACAGGGGGCTGGGGAGATACGCAGTATTTT
TRBJ2-1 TRBV20-1 . few CSARGERITYNEQFF TGCAGTGCTAGAGGCGAGCGGATCACCTACAATGAGCAGTTCTTC
TRBJ1-6 TRBV20-1 TRBD1 few CSASDYVRTGDNSPLHF TGCAGTGCTAGTGATTATGTCCGGACAGGAGATAATTCACCCCTCCACTTT
TRBJ2-5 TRBV6-5 TRBD1 many CASSYSAGTGGLQETQYF TGTGCCAGCAGTTACTCCGCCGGGACAGGGGGCCTCCAAGAGACCCAGTACTTC
TRBJ2-5 TRBV7-2 . few CASTHDPQETQYF TGTGCCAGCACCCATGATCCCCAAGAGACCCAGTACTTC
TRBJ2-3 TRBV6-2/TRBV6-3 . . CASMGGAGSTDTQYF TGTGCCAGCATGGGGGGGGCGGGTAGCACAGATACGCAGTATTTT
TRBJ2-5 TRBV7-8 . few CASRSDQETQYF TGTGCCAGCAGAAGCGACCAAGAGACCCAGTACTTC
TRBJ2-3 TRBV2 . . CASSEAGASTDTQYF TGTGCCAGCAGTGAAGCAGGAGCTAGCACAGATACGCAGTATTTT
TRBJ1-3 TRBV28 . . CASSFAGGTGNTIYF TGTGCCAGCAGTTTCGCCGGTGGGACTGGAAACACCATATATTTT
TRBJ2-7 TRBV4-2 TRBD2 . CASSQGGGRSYEQYF TGTGCCAGCAGCCAGGGGGGGGGACGATCCTACGAGCAGTACTTC
TRBJ1-4 TRBV7-2 . many CASSSNNGREKLFF TGTGCCAGCAGCTCGAACAACGGGCGTGAAAAACTGTTTTTT
TRBJ2-3 TRBV28 TRBD1 . CASSLMGQGKTDTQYF TGTGCCAGCAGTTTAATGGGACAGGGGAAGACAGATACGCAGTATTTT
TRBJ2-3 TRBV15 TRBD2 few CATSRRLAGDTQYF TGTGCCACCAGCAGAAGACTAGCGGGAGATACGCAGTATTTT
TRBJ2-7 TRBV7-2 . many CASSLAPSLYEQYF TGTGCCAGCAGCTTAGCTCCTAGTCTGTACGAGCAGTACTTC
TRBJ1-2 TRBV7-9 . few CASSLLWGDGYTF TGTGCCAGCAGCCTACTTTGGGGGGATGGCTACACCTTC
TRBJ2-1 TRBV28 . . CASSDLRGNNEQFF TGTGCCAGCAGTGACCTCAGGGGAAACAATGAGCAGTTCTTC
TRBJ2-5 TRBV7-6 . many CASSSGSQETQYF TGTGCCAGCAGCTCCGGATCACAAGAGACCCAGTACTTC
TRBJ1-2 TRBV7-6 . few CASSFSEGRYGYTF TGTGCCAGCAGCTTCTCGGAAGGCCGCTATGGCTACACCTTC
TRBJ1-4 TRBV11-2 . once CASSRTRLDSHEKLFF TGTGCCAGCAGCCGGACGCGCCTGGACAGCCATGAAAAACTGTTTTTT
TRBJ1-1 TRBV6-2/TRBV6-3 . few CASNNDGRVAAFF TGTGCCAGCAACAACGACGGCAGGGTTGCAGCTTTCTTT
TRBJ1-5 TRBV7-2 TRBD1 many CASSLGRDRPNQPQHF TGTGCCAGCAGCTTAGGGAGGGACAGGCCAAATCAGCCCCAGCATTTT
TRBJ2-5 TRBV10-3 . . CAISDRGETQYF TGTGCCATCAGTGATCGTGGAGAGACCCAGTACTTC
TRBJ2-3 TRBV28 . few CAGQSGSKDTQYF TGTGCCGGACAATCGGGGTCCAAAGATACGCAGTATTTT
TRBJ1-1 TRBV6-5 . few CASSYQQHTEAFF TGTGCCAGCAGTTACCAGCAGCACACTGAAGCTTTCTTT
TRBJ2-1 TRBV12-3/TRBV12-4 TRBD2 . CASSPDGLAGRGGSYNEQFF TGTGCCAGCAGTCCGGACGGACTAGCGGGTAGGGGGGGTTCCTACAATGAGCAGTTCTTC